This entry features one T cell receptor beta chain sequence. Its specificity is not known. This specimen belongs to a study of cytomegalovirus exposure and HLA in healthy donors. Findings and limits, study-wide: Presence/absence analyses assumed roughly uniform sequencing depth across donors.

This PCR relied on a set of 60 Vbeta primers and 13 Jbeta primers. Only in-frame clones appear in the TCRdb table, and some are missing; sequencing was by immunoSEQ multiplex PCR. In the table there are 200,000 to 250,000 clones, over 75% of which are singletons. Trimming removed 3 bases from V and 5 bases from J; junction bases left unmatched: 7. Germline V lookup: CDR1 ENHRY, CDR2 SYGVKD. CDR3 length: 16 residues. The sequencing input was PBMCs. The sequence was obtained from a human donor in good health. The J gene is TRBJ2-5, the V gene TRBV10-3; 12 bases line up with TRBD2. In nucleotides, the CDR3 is TGTGCCATCAGTGAATGGGCTAGCGGGAGGGCGGAGACCCAGTACTTC. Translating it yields CAISEWASGRAETQYF.